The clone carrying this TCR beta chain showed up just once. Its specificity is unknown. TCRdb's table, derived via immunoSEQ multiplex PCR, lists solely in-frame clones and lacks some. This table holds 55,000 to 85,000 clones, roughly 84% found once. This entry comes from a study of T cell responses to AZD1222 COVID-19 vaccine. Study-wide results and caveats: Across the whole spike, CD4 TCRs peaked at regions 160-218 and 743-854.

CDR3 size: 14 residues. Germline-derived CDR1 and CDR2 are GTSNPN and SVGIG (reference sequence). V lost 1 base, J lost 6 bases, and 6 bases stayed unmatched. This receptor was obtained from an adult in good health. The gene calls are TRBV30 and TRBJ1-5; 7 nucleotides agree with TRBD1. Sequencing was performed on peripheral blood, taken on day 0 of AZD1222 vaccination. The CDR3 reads CAWSGQGESQPQHF. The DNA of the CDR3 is TGTGCCTGGAGTGGACAGGGAGAATCTCAGCCCCAGCATTTT.